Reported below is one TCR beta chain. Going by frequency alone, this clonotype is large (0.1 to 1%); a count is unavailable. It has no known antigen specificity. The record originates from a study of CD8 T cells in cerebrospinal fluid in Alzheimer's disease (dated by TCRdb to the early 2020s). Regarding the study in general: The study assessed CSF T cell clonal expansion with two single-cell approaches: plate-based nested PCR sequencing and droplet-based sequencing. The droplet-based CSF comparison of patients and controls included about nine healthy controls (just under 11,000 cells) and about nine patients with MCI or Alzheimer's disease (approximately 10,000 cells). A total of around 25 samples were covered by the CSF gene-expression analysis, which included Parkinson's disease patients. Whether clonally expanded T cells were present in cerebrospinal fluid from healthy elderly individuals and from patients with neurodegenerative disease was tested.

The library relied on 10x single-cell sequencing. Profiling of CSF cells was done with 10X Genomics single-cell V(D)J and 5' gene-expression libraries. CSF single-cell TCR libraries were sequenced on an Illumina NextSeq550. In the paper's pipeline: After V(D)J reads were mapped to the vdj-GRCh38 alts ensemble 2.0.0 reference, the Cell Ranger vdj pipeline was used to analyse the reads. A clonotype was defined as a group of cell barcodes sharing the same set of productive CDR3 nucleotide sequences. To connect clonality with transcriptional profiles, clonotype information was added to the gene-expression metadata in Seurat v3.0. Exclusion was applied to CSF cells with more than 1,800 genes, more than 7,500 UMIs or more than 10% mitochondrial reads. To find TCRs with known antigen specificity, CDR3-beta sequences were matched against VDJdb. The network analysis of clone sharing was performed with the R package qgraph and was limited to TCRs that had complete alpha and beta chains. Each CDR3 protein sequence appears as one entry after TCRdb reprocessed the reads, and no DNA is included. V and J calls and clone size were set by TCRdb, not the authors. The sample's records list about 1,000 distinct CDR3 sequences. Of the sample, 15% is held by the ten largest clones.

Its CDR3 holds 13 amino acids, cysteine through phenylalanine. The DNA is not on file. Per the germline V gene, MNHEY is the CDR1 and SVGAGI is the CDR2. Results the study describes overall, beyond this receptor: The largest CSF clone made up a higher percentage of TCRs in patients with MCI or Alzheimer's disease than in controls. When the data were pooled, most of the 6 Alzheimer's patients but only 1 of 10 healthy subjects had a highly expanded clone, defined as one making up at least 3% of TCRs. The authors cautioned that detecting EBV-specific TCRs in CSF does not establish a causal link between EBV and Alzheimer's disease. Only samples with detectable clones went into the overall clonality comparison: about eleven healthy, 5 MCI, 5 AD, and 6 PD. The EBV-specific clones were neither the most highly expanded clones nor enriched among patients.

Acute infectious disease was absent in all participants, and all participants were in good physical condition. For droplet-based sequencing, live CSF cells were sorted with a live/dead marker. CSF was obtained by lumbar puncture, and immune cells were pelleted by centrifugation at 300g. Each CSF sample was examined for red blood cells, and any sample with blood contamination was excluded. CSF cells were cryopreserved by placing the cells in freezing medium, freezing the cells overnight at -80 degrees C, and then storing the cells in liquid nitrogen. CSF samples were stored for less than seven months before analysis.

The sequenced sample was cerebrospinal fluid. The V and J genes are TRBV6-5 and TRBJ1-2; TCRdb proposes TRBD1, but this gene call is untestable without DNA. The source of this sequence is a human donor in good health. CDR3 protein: CASSYEGFYGYTF.